This TCR beta chain is drawn from a study of blood T cells in healthy people across ages. Together with a sample-barcoded 5' primer, a J-beta primer mix was included in a second PCR lasting roughly 6 to 12 cycles. MiXCR was run by TCRdb on the 5' RACE reads, yielding one entry per CDR3 protein. The sample holds around 780,000 distinct CDR3 sequences; roughly 56% are singletons and the top ten take about a quarter. CDR3 length equals 15 residues. The germline CDR1 and CDR2 sequences are SGHTA and FQGTGA. The V and J ends lost 5 bases and 7 bases, in that order; junction bases with no gene match: 5. The sample was blood. J is TRBJ2-1 and V is TRBV7-3; 13 nucleotides agree with TRBD2. The clonotype originates from a man aged 40-50 years in good health. The DNA of the CDR3 is TGTGCCAGCAGCGCACTAGCGGGAGGGAATAATGAGCAGTTCTTC. Translation gives CASSALAGGNNEQFF.